This passage covers 17 T cell receptor beta chains from one sample sequenced in a study of CD8 T cells in Susac syndrome. A quantity of about 0.5 to 1 ug RNA underwent reverse transcription using random hexamers. TCRdb recomputed calls from the immunoSEQ multiplex PCR reads with MiXCR, one row per CDR3 protein. The sample holds about 200,000 distinct CDR3 sequences, about 95% seen once. Material for sequencing was CD4+ T cells from PBMCs. Receptors originate from a human donor with multiple sclerosis.

The gene calls are TRBV2 and TRBJ1-1; D is undetermined. The germline V gene encodes CDR1 SNHLY and CDR2 FYNNEI. V gave up 2 bases and J gave up 1 base, with 11 bases separating them. There are 15 residues in the CDR3. CDR3 sequence reads: CASSEMGQENTEAFF. DNA of the CDR3: TGTGCCAGCAGTGAAATGGGCCAAGAGAACACTGAAGCTTTCTTT.

The chain uses TRBV5-1 and TRBJ2-7, with D perhaps matching TRBD2 (6 bases). CDR1 is SGHRS and CDR2 is YFSETQ in the germline V gene. The CDR3 has 14 amino acids. With 0 bases removed from V and 2 bases from J, the gap between germline ends came to 9 bases. CDR3 nucleotide sequence: TGCGCCAGCAGCTTGGGCGGGGCGACCTACGAGCAGTACGTC. Translating it yields CASSLGGATYEQYV.

The V and J genes are TRBV29-1 and TRBJ1-1; D is unresolved. In germline, CDR1 is SQVTM, CDR2 ANQGSEA. V lost 4 bases and J 5 bases, leaving 5 bases between the germline ends. This CDR3 contains 10 residues. The chain's CDR3 is CSVGRTEAFF. The CDR3 coding sequence is TGCAGCGTTGGTCGTACTGAAGCTTTCTTT.

This chain connects TRBV10-3 to TRBJ1-1; possibly TRBD1 for D (6 bases). V was clipped by 5 bases and J by 4 bases, with 17 bases between them. In germline, CDR1 is ENHRY, CDR2 SYGVKD. This CDR3 is 15 amino acids long. The CDR3 protein is CAISPGGGDLTEAFF. The CDR3 nucleotides are TGTGCCATCAGTCCCGGGGGGGGCGACCTCACTGAAGCTTTCTTT.

This sequence joins TRBV12-3 or TRBV12-4 and TRBJ1-2; D unresolved. V lost 8 bases to trimming and J lost 4 bases, with 17 bases between them. The CDR3 is made up of 14 amino acids. CDR3 loop: CASGSVWLGYGYTF. DNA for the CDR3: TGTGCCAGCGGTTCGGTATGGCTGGGCTATGGCTACACCTTC.

J is TRBJ1-2 and V is TRBV2; D gene unclear. Germline V gene lookup returns CDR1 SNHLY and CDR2 FYNNEI. Trimming removed 7 bases from V and 4 bases from J, with 10 bases in between. This CDR3 comprises 12 residues. CDR3: CASNRVGYGYTF. Written as DNA, the CDR3 is TGTGCCAGCAACCGGGTCGGCTATGGCTACACCTTC.

The gene calls are TRBV6-2 or TRBV6-3 and TRBJ2-7; the match to TRBD1 covers 8 bases. This CDR3 spans 13 amino acids. V was clipped by 6 bases and J by 3 bases; unmatched bases: 4. CDR1 is MNHEY and CDR2 is SVGEGT in the germline V gene. The CDR3, as DNA: TGTGCCAGCAGCGGACAGGGAGTCTACGAGCAGTACGTC. It codes for CASSGQGVYEQYV.

DNA for the CDR3: TGTGCCAGCAGCTTCGGGACCCTCGCGGGAGCTTTCTTT. It codes for CASSFGTLAGAFF. The rearrangement uses TRBV5-6 and TRBJ1-1, with D possibly TRBD1 on 5 matching bases. Trimming removed 2 bases at V and 10 bases at J, with 15 bases between. The CDR3 extends over 13 amino acids. From germline, CDR1 is SGHDT and CDR2 YYEEEE.

The J gene is TRBJ1-1, the V gene TRBV29-1, with TRBD1 matching 10 bases. With V trimmed by 7 bases and J by 0 bases, 2 bases remained unmatched. This CDR3 spans 13 amino acids. CDR1 and CDR2 (germline): SQVTM, ANQGSEA. CDR3 nucleotide sequence: TGCAGCGGAGGGACAGGGGTGAACACTGAAGCTTTCTTT. Translating it yields CSGGTGVNTEAFF.

The CDR3, as DNA: TGTGCCAGCGGGTCCGGGACGGACTATGGCTACACCTTC. Translated: CASGSGTDYGYTF. The J gene is TRBJ1-2, the V gene TRBV6-5; weak D call: TRBD1 (5 bases). Looked up from germline, CDR1 is MNHEY and CDR2 is SVGAGI. The length of the CDR3 is 13 residues. Trimming removed 8 bases at V and 3 bases at J, with 13 bases between.

This chain joins TRBV5-6 and TRBJ2-7; unclear D gene. The CDR3 covers 13 residues. Germline CDR1 SGHDT, CDR2 YYEEEE. The V gene lost 1 base and the J gene lost 6 bases, with 11 bases spanning the gap. As DNA, the CDR3 is TGTGCCAGCAGCTTGACTCTCGGCGTCGAGCAGTACTTC. Protein product: CASSLTLGVEQYF.

The rearrangement links TRBV29-1 to TRBJ2-2, with a tentative D call TRBD1 (6 bases). This CDR3 has 12 amino acids. Germline CDR1 is SQVTM and CDR2 is ANQGSEA. Trimming removed 6 bases at V and 4 bases at J, with 9 bases between. The CDR3 sequence is CSVSRGTGELFF. CDR3 bases: TGCAGCGTGAGCAGGGGCACCGGGGAGCTGTTTTTT.

The chain employs TRBV7-9 and TRBJ2-2; no clear D. V was trimmed by 7 bases and J by 1 base, leaving 10 bases between them. The length of the CDR3 is 14 residues. In germline, CDR1 is SEHNR, CDR2 FQNEAQ (reference sequence). The CDR3 nucleotides are TGTGCCAGCAATTTTAGGGTGAACACCGGGGAGCTGTTTTTT. This sequence encodes CASNFRVNTGELFF.

The chain's CDR3 is CASSLTTQETQYF. CDR3 in DNA: TGTGCCAGCAGCTTGACCACACAAGAGACCCAGTACTTC. This chain connects TRBV11-2 to TRBJ2-5; D is ambiguous. Germline V gene data show CDR1 as SGHAT and CDR2 as FQNNGV. The CDR3 loop spans 13 amino acids. V was shortened by 3 bases and J by 2 bases, with 7 bases between the two germline ends.

The chain combines TRBV20-1 with TRBJ1-6, with D perhaps matching TRBD1 (5 bases). The CDR3 length is 14 residues. Germline assignment: CDR1 DFQATT and CDR2 SNEGSKA (reference sequence). Trimming shortened V by 6 bases and J by 10 bases, and 19 bases separated the two germline ends. The CDR3 coding sequence is TGCAGTGCCCGGGAAGGGGCATATGAGTCACCCCTCCACTTT. This codes for CSAREGAYESPLHF.

CDR3 loop: CASSSVRTGSRETQYF. The CDR3, as DNA: TGTGCCAGCAGCTCAGTACGGACAGGCTCCAGGGAGACCCAGTACTTC. The chain joins TRBV3-1 to TRBJ2-5, with 7 bases identical to TRBD1. Looked up from germline, CDR1 is LGHDT and CDR2 is YNNKEL (reference sequence). V shed 5 bases and J 5 bases; nucleotides not matched to a gene: 14. This CDR3 contains 16 residues.

The V and J genes are TRBV5-6 and TRBJ1-5, with D uncertain. This CDR3 has 13 residues. V lost 3 bases and J 5 bases, leaving 9 bases between the germline ends. Germline lookup yields CDR1 SGHDT and CDR2 YYEEEE. The CDR3 coding sequence is TGTGCCAGCAGCTCCGGGAGGGATCAGCCCCAGCATTTT. As protein: CASSSGRDQPQHF.